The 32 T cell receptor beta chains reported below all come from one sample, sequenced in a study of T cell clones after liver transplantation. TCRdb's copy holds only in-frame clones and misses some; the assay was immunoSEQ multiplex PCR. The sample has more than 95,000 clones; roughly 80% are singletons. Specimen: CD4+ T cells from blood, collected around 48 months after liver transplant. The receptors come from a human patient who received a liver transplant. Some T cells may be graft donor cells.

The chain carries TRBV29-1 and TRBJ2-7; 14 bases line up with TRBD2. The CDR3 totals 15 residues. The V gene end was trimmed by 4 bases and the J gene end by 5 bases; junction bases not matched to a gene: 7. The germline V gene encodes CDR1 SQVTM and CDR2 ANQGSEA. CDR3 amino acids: CSVVGLAGALDEQYF. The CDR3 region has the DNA TGCAGCGTTGTGGGACTAGCGGGGGCCCTGGACGAGCAGTACTTC.

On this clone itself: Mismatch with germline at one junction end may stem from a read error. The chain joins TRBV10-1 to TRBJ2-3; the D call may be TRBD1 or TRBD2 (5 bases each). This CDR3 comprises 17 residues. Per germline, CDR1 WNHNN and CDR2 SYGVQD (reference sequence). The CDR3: CASSAGRTALGTDTQYF. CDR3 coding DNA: TGCGCCAGCAGTGCAGGGAGAACTGCCCTTGGCACGGATACGCAGTATTTT.

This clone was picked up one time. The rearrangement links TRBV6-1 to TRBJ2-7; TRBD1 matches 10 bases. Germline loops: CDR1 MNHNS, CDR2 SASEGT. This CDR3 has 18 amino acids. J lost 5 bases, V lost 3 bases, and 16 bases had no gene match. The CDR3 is CASSDRRRRDRGGNEQYF. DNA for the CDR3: TGTGCCAGCAGTGATCGTCGTCGCCGGGACAGGGGAGGCAACGAGCAGTACTTC.

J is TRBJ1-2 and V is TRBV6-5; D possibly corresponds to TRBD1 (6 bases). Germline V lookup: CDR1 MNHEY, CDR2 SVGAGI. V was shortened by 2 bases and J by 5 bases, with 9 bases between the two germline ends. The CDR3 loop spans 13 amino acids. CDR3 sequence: CASSYIGGYGYTF. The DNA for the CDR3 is TGTGCCAGCAGTTACATAGGGGGTTATGGCTACACCTTC.

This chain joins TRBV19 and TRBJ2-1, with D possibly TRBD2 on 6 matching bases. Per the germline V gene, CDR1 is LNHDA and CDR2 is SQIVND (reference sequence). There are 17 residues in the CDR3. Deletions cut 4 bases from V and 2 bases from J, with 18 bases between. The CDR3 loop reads CASSKGPTSTTYNEQFF. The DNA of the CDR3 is TGTGCCAGTAGTAAGGGCCCCACTAGCACCACCTACAATGAGCAGTTCTTC.

DNA of the CDR3: TGTGCCAGCAGCTTAGCCGGTAACACCATATATTTT. Translation gives CASSLAGNTIYF. The V and J genes are TRBV7-9 and TRBJ1-3; D not resolved. The germline CDR1 and CDR2 sequences are SEHNR and FQNEAQ (reference sequence). The CDR3 contains 12 residues. V lost 0 bases and J lost 7, with 4 bases in between.

DNA for the CDR3: TGTGCCAGCAGTTCACAGGGCCTCTATGGCTACACCTTC. This codes for CASSSQGLYGYTF. This chain uses TRBV28 with TRBJ1-2; perhaps TRBD1 as D (6 bases). Germline V CDR1 and CDR2: MDHEN, SYDVKM. V was trimmed by 4 bases and J by 4 bases, leaving 10 bases between them. CDR3 length equals 13 residues.

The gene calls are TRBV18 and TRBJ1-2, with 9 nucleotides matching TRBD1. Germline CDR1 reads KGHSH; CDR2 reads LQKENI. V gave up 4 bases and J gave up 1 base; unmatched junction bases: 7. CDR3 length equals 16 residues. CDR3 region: CASSLADRGDNYGYTF. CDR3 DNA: TGTGCCAGCTCACTTGCGGACAGGGGAGATAACTATGGCTACACCTTC.

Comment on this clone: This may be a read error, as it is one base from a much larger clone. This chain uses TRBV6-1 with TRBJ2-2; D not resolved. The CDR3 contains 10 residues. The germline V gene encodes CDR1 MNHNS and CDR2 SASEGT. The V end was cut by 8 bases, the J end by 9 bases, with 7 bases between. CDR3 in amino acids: CASLARELFF. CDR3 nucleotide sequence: TGTGCCAGCCTCGCAAGGGAGCTGTTTTTT.

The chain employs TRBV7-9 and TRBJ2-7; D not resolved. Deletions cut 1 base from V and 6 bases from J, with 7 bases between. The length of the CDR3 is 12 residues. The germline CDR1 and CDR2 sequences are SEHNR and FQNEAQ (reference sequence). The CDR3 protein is CASSLDFGEQYF. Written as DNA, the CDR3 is TGTGCCAGCAGCTTAGACTTTGGCGAGCAGTACTTC.

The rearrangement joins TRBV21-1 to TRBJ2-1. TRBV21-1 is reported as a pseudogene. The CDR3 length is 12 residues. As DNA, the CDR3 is TGTGCCAGCAGCGACGGACCCAATGAGCAGTTCTTC. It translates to CASSDGPNEQFF.

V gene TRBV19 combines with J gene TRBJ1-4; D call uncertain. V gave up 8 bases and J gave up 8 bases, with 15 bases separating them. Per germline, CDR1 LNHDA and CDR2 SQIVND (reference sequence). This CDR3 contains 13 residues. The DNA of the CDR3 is TGTGCCAGTTCTTGGGGTTTTGGGGAAAAACTGTTTTTT. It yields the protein CASSWGFGEKLFF.

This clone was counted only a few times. The CDR3 DNA reads as TGTGCCAGCACCCCTAGGGGAGGGCAGCTTTACGAGCAGTACTTC. Amino acid sequence: CASTPRGGQLYEQYF. This rearrangement joins TRBV5-8 to TRBJ2-7; TRBD2 matches at 7 bases. The CDR3 is 15 residues long. The J segment lost 4 bases and the V segment lost 6 bases, leaving 13 bases of the junction unmatched. Germline V gene data show CDR1 as SGHTS and CDR2 as YDEGEE.

CDR3 amino acids: CASSSPFGYTF. DNA for the CDR3: TGTGCCAGCAGCTCGCCATTTGGCTACACCTTC. The chain employs TRBV6-5 and TRBJ1-2; D is undetermined. The germline V gene has CDR1 MNHEY and CDR2 SVGAGI. The germline V and J ends were trimmed by 6 bases and 7 bases, with 9 bases remaining between them. CDR3 size: 11 residues.

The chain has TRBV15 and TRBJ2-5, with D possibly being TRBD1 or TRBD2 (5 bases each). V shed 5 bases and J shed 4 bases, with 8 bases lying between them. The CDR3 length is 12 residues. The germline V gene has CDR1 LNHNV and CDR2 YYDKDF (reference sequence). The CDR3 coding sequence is TGTGCCACCAGCGAGGGGATAGAGACCCAGTACTTC. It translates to CATSEGIETQYF.

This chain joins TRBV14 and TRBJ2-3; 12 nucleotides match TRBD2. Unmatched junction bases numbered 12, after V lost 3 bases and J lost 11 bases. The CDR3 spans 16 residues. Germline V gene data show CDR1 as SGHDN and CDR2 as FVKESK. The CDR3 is CASSHPGLAGSRRQYF. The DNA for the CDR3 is TGTGCCAGCAGCCACCCCGGACTAGCGGGGTCTCGGAGGCAGTATTTT.

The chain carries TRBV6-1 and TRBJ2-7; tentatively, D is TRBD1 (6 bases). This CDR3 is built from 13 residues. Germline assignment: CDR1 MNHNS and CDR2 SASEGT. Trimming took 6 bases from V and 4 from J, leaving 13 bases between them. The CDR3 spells CASRLQGGYEQYF. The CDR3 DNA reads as TGTGCCAGCAGGTTACAGGGTGGATACGAGCAGTACTTC.

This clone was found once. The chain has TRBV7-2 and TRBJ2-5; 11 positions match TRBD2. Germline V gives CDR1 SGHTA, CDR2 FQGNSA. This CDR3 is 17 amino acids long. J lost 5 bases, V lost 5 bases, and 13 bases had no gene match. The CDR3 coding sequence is TGTGCCAGCAGCCCACCGGGACTAGCGGTGGGAGGGGAGACCCAGTACTTC. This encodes CASSPPGLAVGGETQYF. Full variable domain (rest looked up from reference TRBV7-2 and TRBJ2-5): GAGVSQSPSNKVTEKGKDVELRCDPISGHTALYWYRQSLGQGLEFLIYFQGNSAPDKSGLPSDRFSAERTGGSVSTLTIQRTQQEDSAVYLCASSPPGLAVGGETQYFGPGTRLLVL.

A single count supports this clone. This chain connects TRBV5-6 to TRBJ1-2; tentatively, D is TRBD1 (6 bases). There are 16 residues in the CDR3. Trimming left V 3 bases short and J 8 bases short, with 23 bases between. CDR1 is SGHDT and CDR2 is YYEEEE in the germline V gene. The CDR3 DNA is TGTGCCAGCAGCTCCCCGGAGGGGGGCTCCTCCGGGGGCTACACCTTC. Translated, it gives CASSSPEGGSSGGYTF.

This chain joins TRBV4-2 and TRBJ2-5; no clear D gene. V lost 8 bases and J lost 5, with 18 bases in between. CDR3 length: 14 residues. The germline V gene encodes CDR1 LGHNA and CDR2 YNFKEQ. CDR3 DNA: TGTGCCAGCTCCCCCCGCCTCTTAGGGGAGACCCAGTACTTC. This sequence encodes CASSPRLLGETQYF.

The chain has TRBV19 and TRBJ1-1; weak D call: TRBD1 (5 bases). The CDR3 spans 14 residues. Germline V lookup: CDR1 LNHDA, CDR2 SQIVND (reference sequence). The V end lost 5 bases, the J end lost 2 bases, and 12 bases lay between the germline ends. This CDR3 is CASSSRVTNTEAFF. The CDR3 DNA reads TGTGCCAGTAGTTCCAGGGTGACTAACACTGAAGCTTTCTTT.

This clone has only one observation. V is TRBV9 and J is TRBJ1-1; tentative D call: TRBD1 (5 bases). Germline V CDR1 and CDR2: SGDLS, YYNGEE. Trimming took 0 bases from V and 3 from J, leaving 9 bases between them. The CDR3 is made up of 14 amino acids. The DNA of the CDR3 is TGTGCCAGCAGCGTAGCTGCGGGGCACACTGAAGCTTTCTTT. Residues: CASSVAAGHTEAFF.

The CDR3 DNA sequence: TGTGCCAGCAGCTCCCGAGGCAGGCGGCCCTACGAGCAGTACTTC. This translates into CASSSRGRRPYEQYF. The chain is built from TRBV9 and TRBJ2-7, with D uncertain. V lost 4 bases and J 2 bases, leaving 16 bases between the germline ends. CDR3 size: 15 residues. CDR1 and CDR2 (germline): SGDLS, YYNGEE.

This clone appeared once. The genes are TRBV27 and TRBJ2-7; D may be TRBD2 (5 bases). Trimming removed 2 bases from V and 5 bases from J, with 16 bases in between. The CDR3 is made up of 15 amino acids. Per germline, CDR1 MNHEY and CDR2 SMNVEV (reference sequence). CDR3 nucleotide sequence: TGTGCCAGCAGTTTAGTAGGCGGGTCCGAGGACGAGCAGTACTTC. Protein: CASSLVGGSEDEQYF.

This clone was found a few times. The CDR3 spells CSAREQGVQYF. The CDR3 DNA is TGCAGTGCTAGAGAACAAGGGGTCCAGTACTTC. The V gene is TRBV20-1, the J gene TRBJ2-5; D might be TRBD1 (5 bases). The germline gives CDR1 DFQATT, CDR2 SNEGSKA (reference sequence). V lost 0 bases and J lost 10, with 9 bases in between. This CDR3 is built from 11 residues.

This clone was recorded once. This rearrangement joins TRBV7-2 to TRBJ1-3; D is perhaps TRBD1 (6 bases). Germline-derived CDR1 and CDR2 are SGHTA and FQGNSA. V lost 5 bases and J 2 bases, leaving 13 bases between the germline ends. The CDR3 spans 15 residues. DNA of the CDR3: TGTGCCAGCAGCCGGGGGGGCGGGGCTGGAAACACCATATATTTT. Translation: CASSRGGGAGNTIYF.

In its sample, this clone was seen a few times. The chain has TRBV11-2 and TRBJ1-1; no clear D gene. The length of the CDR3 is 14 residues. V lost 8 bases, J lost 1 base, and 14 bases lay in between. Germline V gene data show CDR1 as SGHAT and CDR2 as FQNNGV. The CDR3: CASRGEGRNTEAFF. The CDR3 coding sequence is TGTGCCAGCCGGGGAGAGGGCAGGAACACTGAAGCTTTCTTT.

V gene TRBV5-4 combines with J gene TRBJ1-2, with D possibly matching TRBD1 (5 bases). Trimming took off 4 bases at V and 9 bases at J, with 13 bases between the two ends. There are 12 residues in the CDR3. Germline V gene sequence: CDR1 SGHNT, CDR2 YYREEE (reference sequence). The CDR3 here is CASSTGHFSYTF. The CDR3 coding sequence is TGTGCCAGCAGCACCGGACACTTTAGCTACACCTTC.

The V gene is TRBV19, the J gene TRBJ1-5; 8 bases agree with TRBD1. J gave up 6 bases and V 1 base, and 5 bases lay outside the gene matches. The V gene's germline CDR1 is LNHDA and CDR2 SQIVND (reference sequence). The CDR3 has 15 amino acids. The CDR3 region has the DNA TGTGCCAGTAGTATAGCGGGCAGGGGGCTTCAGCCCCAGCATTTT. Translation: CASSIAGRGLQPQHF.

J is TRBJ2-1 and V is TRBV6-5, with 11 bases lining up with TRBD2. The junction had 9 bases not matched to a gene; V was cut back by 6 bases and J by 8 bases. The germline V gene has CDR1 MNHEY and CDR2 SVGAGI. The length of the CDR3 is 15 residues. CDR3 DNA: TGTGCCAGCAGCCGGACGTTTAGCGGGGGGGATGAGCAGTTCTTC. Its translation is CASSRTFSGGDEQFF.

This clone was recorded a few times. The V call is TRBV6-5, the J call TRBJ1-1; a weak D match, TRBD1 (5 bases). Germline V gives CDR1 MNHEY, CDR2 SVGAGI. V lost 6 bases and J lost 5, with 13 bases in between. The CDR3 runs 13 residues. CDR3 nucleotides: TGTGCCAGCAGACCACGGGGCCAAACTGAAGCTTTCTTT. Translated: CASRPRGQTEAFF.

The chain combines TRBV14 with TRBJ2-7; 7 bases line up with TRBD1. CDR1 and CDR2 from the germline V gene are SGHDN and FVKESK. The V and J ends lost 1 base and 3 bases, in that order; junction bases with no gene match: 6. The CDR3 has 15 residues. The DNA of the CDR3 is TGTGCCAGCAGCCAAGTCCTCGGGACAGTCTACGAGCAGTACTTC. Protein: CASSQVLGTVYEQYF. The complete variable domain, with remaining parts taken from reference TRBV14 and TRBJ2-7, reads EAGVTQFPSHSVIEKGQTVTLRCDPISGHDNLYWYRRVMGKEIKFLLHFVKESKQDESGMPNNRFLAERTGGTYSTLKVQPAELEDSGVYFCASSQVLGTVYEQYFGPGTRLTVT.